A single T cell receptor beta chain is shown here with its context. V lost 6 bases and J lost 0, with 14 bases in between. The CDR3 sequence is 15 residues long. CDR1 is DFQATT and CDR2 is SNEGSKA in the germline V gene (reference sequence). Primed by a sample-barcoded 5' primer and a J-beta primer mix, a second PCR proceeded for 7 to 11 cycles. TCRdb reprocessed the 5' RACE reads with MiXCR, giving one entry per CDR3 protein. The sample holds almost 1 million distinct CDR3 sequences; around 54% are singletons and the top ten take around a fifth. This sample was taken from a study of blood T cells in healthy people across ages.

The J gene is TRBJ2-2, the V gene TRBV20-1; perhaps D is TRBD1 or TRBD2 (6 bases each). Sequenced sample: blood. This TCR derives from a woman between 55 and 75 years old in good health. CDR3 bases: TGCAGTGCCATGGGGGGCGGGGCGAACACCGGGGAGCTGTTTTTT. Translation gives CSAMGGGANTGELFF.